These T cell receptor beta chains were read from a single sample in a study of T cell responses to AZD1222 COVID-19 vaccine. Clones were sequenced by immunoSEQ multiplex PCR, and TCRdb holds only the in-frame ones, with some missing. The sample lists under 150,000 clones, over 90% seen once, with around 5% in the top ten. The sequencing here drew on peripheral blood, taken on day 0 of AZD1222 vaccination. These receptors all stem from an adult in good health. CDR3s include the opening cysteine and the closing phenylalanine or tryptophan. A D gene is named only where the DNA matches it firmly. Clone size is given for some rows only: seen once, a few or many times, or a class if the clone is expanded.

D: -
J: TRBJ2-1
size: -
V: TRBV18
DNA: TGTGCCAGCTCAAGAGGGGCCGATAGGAATGAGCAGTTCTTC
CDR3: CASSRGADRNEQFF

D: TRBD1
J: TRBJ2-5
size: -
V: TRBV5-6
DNA: TGTGCCAGCAGCTTGGGCCGGACAGGGCCGAAAGAGACCCAGTACTTC
CDR3: CASSLGRTGPKETQYF

D: -
J: TRBJ1-2
size: -
V: TRBV10-3
DNA: TGTGCCATCAGTGACAAGGGCCCCAACTATGGCTACACCTTC
CDR3: CAISDKGPNYGYTF

D: -
J: TRBJ1-6
size: -
V: TRBV27
DNA: TGTGCCAGCCTCCCGGTGGGCTCCTATAATTCACCCCTCCACTTT
CDR3: CASLPVGSYNSPLHF

D: TRBD2
J: TRBJ2-5
size: -
V: TRBV27
DNA: TGTGCCAGCAGTGCCCGACGAGCGGGAGAGGAGACCCAGTACTTC
CDR3: CASSARRAGEETQYF

D: -
J: TRBJ2-2
size: -
V: TRBV6-5
DNA: TGTGCCAGCAAGTCCGGGGCGAACACCGGGGAGCTGTTTTTT
CDR3: CASKSGANTGELFF

D: -
J: TRBJ2-7
size: -
V: TRBV14
DNA: TGTGCCAGCAGCCAAGTCGCGGGCTACGAGCAGTACTTC
CDR3: CASSQVAGYEQYF

D: -
J: TRBJ2-1
size: -
V: TRBV11-3
DNA: TGTGCCAGCAGCGCCAATTTTCTCGACTACAATGAGCAGTTCTTC
CDR3: CASSANFLDYNEQFF

D: -
J: TRBJ2-5
size: once
V: TRBV5-1
DNA: TGCGCCAGCAGCTCTGATGGGGGGACCCAGTACTTC
CDR3: CASSSDGGTQYF

D: -
J: TRBJ2-1
size: -
V: TRBV19
DNA: TGTGCCAGTAAAGGGGCGAGGGCAGGGACGAGGGGGGCCTACAATGAGCAGTTCTTC
CDR3: CASKGARAGTRGAYNEQFF

D: TRBD1
J: TRBJ1-5
size: -
V: TRBV2
DNA: TGTGCCAGCGAGGACAGGGTCAGCAATCAGCCCCAGCATTTT
CDR3: CASEDRVSNQPQHF

D: -
J: TRBJ2-6
size: -
V: TRBV7-2
DNA: TGTGCCAGCAGCCACAGACAGACTGGGGCCAACGTCCTGACTTTC
CDR3: CASSHRQTGANVLTF

D: -
J: TRBJ2-5
size: -
V: TRBV20-1
DNA: TGCAGTGCTAGAGCAGGAGCCCCACAGTACTTC
CDR3: CSARAGAPQYF

D: -
J: TRBJ2-3
size: once
V: TRBV5-1
DNA: TGCGCCAGCAGCTTGGGAGGGATGGGAGATACGCAGTATTTT
CDR3: CASSLGGMGDTQYF

D: -
J: TRBJ2-1
size: -
V: TRBV24-1
DNA: TGTGCCACCCCCCCGGGAGTTTACAATGAGCAGTTCTTC
CDR3: CATPPGVYNEQFF

D: -
J: TRBJ2-1
size: -
V: TRBV6-5
DNA: TGTGCCAGCAGTAGGTCTTTTTCCTACAATGAGCAGTTCTTC
CDR3: CASSRSFSYNEQFF

D: -
J: TRBJ2-1
size: -
V: TRBV5-4
DNA: TGTGCCAGCAGCTTGGGGGGGCGTGAGCAGTTCTTC
CDR3: CASSLGGREQFF

D: -
J: TRBJ2-2
size: -
V: TRBV5-1
DNA: TGCGCCAGCAGCCACACGGCGATGGGGTACACCGGGGAGCTGTTTTTT
CDR3: CASSHTAMGYTGELFF

D: -
J: TRBJ1-6
size: few
V: TRBV6-2/TRBV6-3
DNA: TGTGCCAGCAGTTACTCTATCTTCGATACGGGGGAATACTATAATTCACCCCTCCACTTT
CDR3: CASSYSIFDTGEYYNSPLHF

D: -
J: TRBJ2-7
size: -
V: TRBV5-6
DNA: TGTGCCAGCAGCTTGCAGGGTTACGACTACGAGCAGTACTTC
CDR3: CASSLQGYDYEQYF

D: TRBD2
J: TRBJ2-3
size: -
V: TRBV7-8
DNA: TGTGCCAGCAGCCTGAATACCGGGACTAGCGGGGGGGCCACCGATACGCAGTATTTT
CDR3: CASSLNTGTSGGATDTQYF

D: TRBD2
J: TRBJ2-3
size: -
V: TRBV18
DNA: TGTGCCAGCTCACCCTTAGCGGGAGGGGGCTTGGATACGCAGTATTTT
CDR3: CASSPLAGGGLDTQYF

D: TRBD1
J: TRBJ2-7
size: -
V: TRBV27
DNA: TGTGCCAGCAGTTTAGGGACAGGGTTGCCCTACGAGCAGTACTTC
CDR3: CASSLGTGLPYEQYF

D: TRBD2
J: TRBJ2-1
size: -
V: TRBV28
DNA: TGTGCCAGCAGTTTTCCGCCAACTAGCGGGAGTACCAATGAGCAGTTCTTC
CDR3: CASSFPPTSGSTNEQFF

D: TRBD1
J: TRBJ1-2
size: -
V: TRBV7-2
DNA: TGTGCCAGCAGCTATAAAGACAGGGGGCGGGTTGGCTACACCTTC
CDR3: CASSYKDRGRVGYTF

D: -
J: TRBJ1-3
size: -
V: TRBV10-3
DNA: TGTGCCATCAGTGAGTCGGCAACTGGAAACACCATATATTTT
CDR3: CAISESATGNTIYF

D: TRBD1
J: TRBJ2-5
size: -
V: TRBV11-2
DNA: TGTGCCAGCAGCTTAGGCGACAGGGGCCTCCAAGAGACCCAGTACTTC
CDR3: CASSLGDRGLQETQYF

D: TRBD2
J: TRBJ2-7
size: -
V: TRBV27
DNA: TGTGCCAGCAGTAGGAAATCTAGCGGGGCCTACGAGCAGTACTTC
CDR3: CASSRKSSGAYEQYF

D: TRBD2
J: TRBJ2-1
size: -
V: TRBV5-1
DNA: TGCGCCAGCAGCTTGGGGTTCGGGCTAGCGGGACCTTACAATGAGCAGTTCTTC
CDR3: CASSLGFGLAGPYNEQFF

D: -
J: TRBJ1-2
size: -
V: TRBV25-1
DNA: TGTGCCAGCAGTGAACCCAGACAAGGCGGCTACACCTTC
CDR3: CASSEPRQGGYTF

D: -
J: TRBJ1-1
size: -
V: TRBV2
DNA: TGTGCCAGCAGTGAAGAAGCGGGAAGGAACACTGAAGCTTTCTTT
CDR3: CASSEEAGRNTEAFF

D: TRBD1
J: TRBJ1-4
size: -
V: TRBV23-1
DNA: TGCGCCAGCAGTTTCTGGACAGGGACTAATGAAAAACTGTTTTTT
CDR3: CASSFWTGTNEKLFF

D: TRBD1
J: TRBJ2-3
size: -
V: TRBV4-2
DNA: TGTGCCAGCAGCCAAGTGAGACACAGGGGTTTAGAGGATACGCAGTATTTT
CDR3: CASSQVRHRGLEDTQYF

D: TRBD1
J: TRBJ1-6
size: -
V: TRBV3-1/TRBV3-2
DNA: TGTGCCAGCAGCCCGCGGGACAGCTCAAAGGTCAGGTCACCCCTCCACTTT
CDR3: CASSPRDSSKVRSPLHF

D: -
J: TRBJ2-7
size: -
V: TRBV18
DNA: TGTGCCAGCTCACCGGGGGTGGACCGCTACGAGCAGTACTTC
CDR3: CASSPGVDRYEQYF

D: -
J: TRBJ1-3
size: -
V: TRBV9
DNA: TGTGCCAGCAGCGTAGAGCCCCCAAGGCAGTCTGGAAACACCATATATTTT
CDR3: CASSVEPPRQSGNTIYF

D: -
J: TRBJ2-1
size: -
V: TRBV12-5
DNA: TGTGCTAGTGGTTTCAAGCCGATAAATGAGCAGTTCTTC
CDR3: CASGFKPINEQFF

D: TRBD1
J: TRBJ1-3
size: -
V: TRBV7-9
DNA: TGTGCCAGCAGCCCGATGGGACAGCGATACTCTGGAAACACCATATATTTT
CDR3: CASSPMGQRYSGNTIYF

D: -
J: TRBJ2-7
size: -
V: TRBV29-1
DNA: TGCAGCGTTGAAGATAGAGATTTTGGCGAGCAGTACTTC
CDR3: CSVEDRDFGEQYF

D: -
J: TRBJ2-7
size: -
V: TRBV10-3
DNA: TGTGCCATCAGTAATGGACAGAGCTACGAGCAGTACTTC
CDR3: CAISNGQSYEQYF

D: -
J: TRBJ1-5
size: -
V: TRBV15
DNA: TGTGCCACCAGCAGGGTCGGCAATCAGCCCCAGCATTTT
CDR3: CATSRVGNQPQHF

D: TRBD1
J: TRBJ2-7
size: -
V: TRBV7-9
DNA: TGTGCCAGCCGACGGGACAGATTGGAGCAGTACTTC
CDR3: CASRRDRLEQYF

D: TRBD1
J: TRBJ2-7
size: -
V: TRBV30
DNA: TGTGCCTGGAAAGGACAGGGCCCTCGCGAGCAGTACTTC
CDR3: CAWKGQGPREQYF

D: TRBD1
J: TRBJ1-2
size: -
V: TRBV6-2/TRBV6-3
DNA: TGTGCCAGCAGTTACCCAGGGGGCAACTATGGCTACACCTTC
CDR3: CASSYPGGNYGYTF

D: -
J: TRBJ1-1
size: -
V: TRBV28
DNA: TGTGCCACCCGAGGAGCTCACTGGACTGAAGCTTTCTTT
CDR3: CATRGAHWTEAFF

D: -
J: TRBJ2-7
size: -
V: TRBV27
DNA: TGTGCCAGCAGTTTATTTTCCGGCGGTGGGTCCTACGAGCAGTACTTC
CDR3: CASSLFSGGGSYEQYF

D: -
J: TRBJ1-1
size: -
V: TRBV4-2
DNA: TGTGCCAGCAGCCAAGAGGGTTTTGAAGCTTTCTTT
CDR3: CASSQEGFEAFF

D: -
J: TRBJ2-3
size: -
V: TRBV7-9
DNA: TGTGCCAGCAGCTCCCCTGATACGCAGTATTTT
CDR3: CASSSPDTQYF

D: -
J: TRBJ1-1
size: -
V: TRBV10-3
DNA: TGTGCCATCGCCCCGTCTCCTGGGTTTGCTTTCTTT
CDR3: CAIAPSPGFAFF

D: -
J: TRBJ1-2
size: -
V: TRBV20-1
DNA: TGCGGACTGTTCCGCGATTATGGCTACACCTTC
CDR3: CGLFRDYGYTF

D: TRBD2
J: TRBJ2-5
size: -
V: TRBV3-1/TRBV3-2
DNA: TGTGCCAGCAGCACTAGACTAGCGGGGCAAGAGACCCAGTACTTC
CDR3: CASSTRLAGQETQYF

D: TRBD2
J: TRBJ2-7
size: -
V: TRBV10-3
DNA: TGTGCCATCAACGGGCGGGAGGGCCGTTGGGACGAGCAGTACTTC
CDR3: CAINGREGRWDEQYF

D: -
J: TRBJ1-4
size: -
V: TRBV3-1/TRBV3-2
DNA: TGTGCCAGCAGCTATCAAGGTGGGTCCGGAATTGAAAAACTGTTTTTT
CDR3: CASSYQGGSGIEKLFF

D: TRBD1
J: TRBJ2-7
size: -
V: TRBV18
DNA: TGTGCCAGCTCACCAATGGGACAGAGGACCTACGAGCAGTACTTC
CDR3: CASSPMGQRTYEQYF

D: TRBD1
J: TRBJ1-3
size: -
V: TRBV28
DNA: TGTGCCAGCCTTCCAGGGGGCAGCGGAAACACCATATATTTT
CDR3: CASLPGGSGNTIYF

D: -
J: TRBJ1-1
size: -
V: TRBV3-1/TRBV3-2
DNA: TGTGCCAGCAGCCAAGATCTCTACGGGAACACTGAAGCTTTCTTT
CDR3: CASSQDLYGNTEAFF

D: -
J: TRBJ2-3
size: -
V: TRBV6-5
DNA: TGTGCCAGCAGTTACTCTACAACCAATACGCAGTATTTT
CDR3: CASSYSTTNTQYF

D: -
J: TRBJ2-1
size: -
V: TRBV2
DNA: TGTGCCAGCAGCGGCACTAGAAATTTCGATGAGCAGTTCTTC
CDR3: CASSGTRNFDEQFF

D: TRBD2
J: TRBJ2-5
size: -
V: TRBV7-7
DNA: TGTGCTAGCAGCCCCATAGGGCTAGCGGTGTACCAAGAGACCCAGTACTTC
CDR3: CASSPIGLAVYQETQYF

D: -
J: TRBJ1-2
size: -
V: TRBV15
DNA: TGTGCCACCAGCAGCCCACCGGGGACCTATGGCTACACCTTC
CDR3: CATSSPPGTYGYTF